The 20 T cell receptor beta chains reported below all come from one sample, sequenced in a study of cytomegalovirus exposure and HLA in healthy donors. PCR used 60 Vbeta primers and 13 Jbeta primers. Clones were sequenced by immunoSEQ multiplex PCR, and TCRdb holds only the in-frame ones, with some missing. The sample has 200,000 or so clones, around 85% seen once. Sequenced: PBMCs. These receptor sequences come from a human donor in good health.

This clone has only one observation. V is TRBV9 and J is TRBJ2-3; the match to TRBD2 covers 9 bases. The CDR3 is 16 amino acids. Germline values: CDR1 SGDLS, CDR2 YYNGEE. V dropped 4 bases and J dropped 3; count of bases not matched to a gene: 9. Here the CDR3 DNA reads TGTGCCAGCAGCTTTAGCGGGAGTAAGGGAACAGATACGCAGTATTTT. Encoded protein: CASSFSGSKGTDTQYF.

This rearrangement joins TRBV27 to TRBJ2-3, with a weak D call TRBD1 (5 bases). Germline V gene sequence: CDR1 MNHEY, CDR2 SMNVEV (reference sequence). CDR3 length: 15 amino acids. Trimming shortened V by 5 bases and J by 2 bases, and 14 bases separated the two germline ends. CDR3: CASSTGQGFTDTQYF. The CDR3 DNA reads TGTGCCAGCAGTACCGGACAAGGATTCACAGATACGCAGTATTTT.

The V gene is TRBV29-1, the J gene TRBJ1-2, with TRBD1 as a possible D gene (5 bases). The V and J ends lost 5 bases and 2 bases respectively, with 9 bases between them. CDR1 is SQVTM and CDR2 is ANQGSEA in the germline V gene. CDR3 size: 12 residues. This chain's CDR3 is CSVSRENYGYTF. CDR3 nucleotides: TGCAGCGTTTCCAGGGAAAACTATGGCTACACCTTC.

The chain has TRBV30 and TRBJ1-6; D ambiguous. Trimming took off 1 base at V and 2 bases at J, with 9 bases between the two ends. The CDR3 loop spans 15 amino acids. The germline gives CDR1 GTSNPN, CDR2 SVGIG (reference sequence). The CDR3 sequence is CAWSEGGTYNSPLHF. The CDR3 region has the DNA TGTGCCTGGAGTGAGGGAGGCACCTATAATTCACCCCTCCACTTT.

The rearrangement joins TRBV29-1 to TRBJ1-1, with D uncertain. The V end was cut by 7 bases, the J end by 0 bases, with 9 bases between. The CDR3 loop spans 12 amino acids. CDR1 is SQVTM, CDR2 ANQGSEA, per germline. Written as DNA, the CDR3 is TGCAGCGCACAGTCCATGAACACTGAAGCTTTCTTT. It translates to CSAQSMNTEAFF. Looking up the rest from reference TRBV29-1 and TRBJ1-1 gives the full variable domain: SAVISQKPSRDICQRGTSLTIQCQVDSQVTMMFWYRQQPGQSLTLIATANQGSEATYESGFVIDKFPISRPNLTFSTLTVSNMSPEDSSIYLCSAQSMNTEAFFGQGTRLTVV.

This clone was picked up a small number of times. The J gene is TRBJ2-1, the V gene TRBV7-9, with 7 bases identical to TRBD2. Germline-derived CDR1 and CDR2 are SEHNR and FQNEAQ (reference sequence). Trimming at V came to 3 bases and at J to 3 bases, leaving 2 bases not matched to a gene. The CDR3 runs to 14 residues. The CDR3 nucleotides are TGTGCCAGCAGCTTGACGGGGGGCTACAATGAGCAGTTCTTC. Translating it yields CASSLTGGYNEQFF.

This chain joins TRBV7-9 and TRBJ2-2, with 9 nucleotides matching TRBD1. CDR3 length: 16 residues. Germline-derived CDR1 and CDR2 are SEHNR and FQNEAQ (reference sequence). Trimming at V came to 5 bases and at J to 8 bases, leaving 12 bases not matched to a gene. The CDR3 sequence is CASSPSGQGKSGELFF. The CDR3 DNA reads TGTGCCAGCAGCCCTTCAGGACAGGGGAAATCAGGGGAGCTGTTTTTT.

The rearrangement links TRBV28 to TRBJ1-2, with 10 bases that match TRBD1. CDR3 length: 16 amino acids. Germline lookup yields CDR1 MDHEN and CDR2 SYDVKM. V lost 4 bases, J lost 3 bases, and 8 bases stayed unmatched. The CDR3: CASSSPGTGEDYGYTF. CDR3 sequence (DNA): TGTGCCAGCAGTTCACCGGGGACAGGGGAAGACTATGGCTACACCTTC.

Points on this clone: Germline and junction disagree at one end, which may indicate a read error. The same CDR3 can be traced to other DNA sequences in this sample. V gene TRBV5-1 combines with J gene TRBJ2-3; 9 bases match TRBD1. The CDR3 consists of 14 residues. From germline, CDR1 is SGHRS and CDR2 YFSETQ. The CDR3: CASSLGQGGDTQYF. DNA of the CDR3: TGCGCCAGCAGTTTGGGACAGGGAGGAGATACGCAGTATTTT.

V usage is TRBV28 and J usage is TRBJ2-7, with D perhaps TRBD2 (5 bases). CDR1 MDHEN and CDR2 SYDVKM come from the germline V gene. This CDR3 has 16 amino acids. The ends were cut back, 6 bases at V and 2 bases at J, with 20 bases in the middle. Here the CDR3 DNA reads TGTGCCAGCAGGCCCAGCGGAGAGGGTAGGGCCTACGAGCAGTACTTC. This codes for CASRPSGEGRAYEQYF.

This clone was counted a single time. The CDR3 nucleotides are TGTGCCAGCAGCGTGACAGGGGGTATAAACGAGCAGTACTTC. Protein sequence: CASSVTGGINEQYF. The chain uses TRBV9 and TRBJ2-7; 9 positions match TRBD1. This CDR3 has 14 residues. The germline V gene encodes CDR1 SGDLS and CDR2 YYNGEE. Unmatched junction bases numbered 5, after V lost 2 bases and J lost 5 bases.

This chain joins TRBV10-3 and TRBJ1-1; D possibly corresponds to TRBD1 (6 bases). The CDR3 length is 14 residues. The V gene lost 6 bases and the J gene lost 0 bases, with 11 bases spanning the gap. Germline values: CDR1 ENHRY, CDR2 SYGVKD. This chain's CDR3 is CAIRAGAVNTEAFF. The CDR3, as DNA: TGTGCCATCAGGGCAGGGGCCGTGAACACTGAAGCTTTCTTT.

The chain uses TRBV7-2 and TRBJ2-1; D call uncertain. Germline CDR1 is SGHTA and CDR2 is FQGNSA. The CDR3 has 13 amino acids. V was clipped by 5 bases and J by 9 bases, with 14 bases between them. CDR3 amino acids: CASSLVQLGEQFF. Here the CDR3 DNA reads TGTGCCAGCAGCCTAGTACAGTTGGGTGAGCAGTTCTTC.

Concerning this clone itself: One junction end disagrees with the germline gene, perhaps due to a read error. CDR3: CASSPEGGWNTGELFF. The CDR3 region has the DNA TGTGCTAGCAGCCCCGAGGGCGGATGGAACACCGGGGAGCTGTTTTTT. The chain combines TRBV7-7 with TRBJ2-2, with D maybe TRBD2 (5 bases). This CDR3 is built from 16 residues. The germline V gene encodes CDR1 SSHAT and CDR2 FNYEAQ (reference sequence).

The chain couples TRBV5-6 to TRBJ2-1; TRBD2 is a possible D gene (5 bases). This CDR3 has 15 residues. Trimming removed 3 bases at V and 1 base at J, with 11 bases between. From germline, CDR1 is SGHDT and CDR2 YYEEEE. This CDR3 reads CASSSEVGSYNEQFF. CDR3 nucleotides: TGTGCCAGCAGCTCGGAGGTCGGGTCCTACAATGAGCAGTTCTTC.

The chain couples TRBV30 to TRBJ2-1; maybe TRBD1 (6 bases). Germline-derived CDR1 and CDR2 are GTSNPN and SVGIG (reference sequence). The CDR3 loop spans 16 amino acids. Trimming took off 4 bases at V and 7 bases at J, with 23 bases between the two ends. CDR3 amino acids: CAWNVLATGLFNEQFF. CDR3 coding DNA: TGTGCCTGGAACGTTCTGGCGACAGGTCTTTTTAATGAGCAGTTCTTC. Full variable domain (rest looked up from reference TRBV30 and TRBJ2-1): SQTIHQWPATLVQPVGSPLSLECTVEGTSNPNLYWYRQAAGRGLQLLFYSVGIGQISSEVPQNLSASRPQDRQFILSSKKLLLSDSGFYLCAWNVLATGLFNEQFFGPGTRLTVL.

The chain has TRBV6-6 and TRBJ1-1, with a tentative D call TRBD1 (5 bases). This CDR3 is built from 13 residues. The V end lost 7 bases, the J end lost 0 bases, and 9 bases lay between the germline ends. The germline CDR1 and CDR2 sequences are MNHNY and SVGAGI (reference sequence). The CDR3 DNA sequence: TGTGCCAGCACCCCGGGGGTGAACACTGAAGCTTTCTTT. It is translated as CASTPGVNTEAFF.

This clone was seen more than once but under ten times. V is TRBV6-5 and J is TRBJ2-7, with D perhaps TRBD2 (5 bases). This CDR3 has 14 amino acids. Germline loops: CDR1 MNHEY, CDR2 SVGAGI. The ends were cut back, 6 bases at V and 5 bases at J, with 17 bases in the middle. The CDR3 region is CASSPMAGKHEQYF. The CDR3 DNA reads as TGTGCCAGCAGCCCAATGGCCGGGAAGCACGAGCAGTACTTC.

The chain recombines TRBV19 with TRBJ1-2; 9 positions agree with TRBD1. V was clipped by 5 bases and J by 7 bases; unmatched bases: 14. The CDR3 contains 16 residues. In germline, CDR1 is LNHDA, CDR2 SQIVND (reference sequence). This CDR3 reads CASSWTIVGTGIGYTF. CDR3 nucleotides: TGTGCCAGTAGTTGGACCATCGTGGGGACAGGGATTGGCTACACCTTC.

The chain has TRBV4-1 and TRBJ2-2, with 10 positions matching TRBD2. The CDR3 runs 17 residues. V shed 4 bases, J shed 6 bases, and the junction held 11 bases outside the gene matches. CDR1 is MGHRA, CDR2 YSYEKL, per germline. CDR3 DNA: TGCGCCAGCAGCCGACCGACCGGGACTAGCGCGGCCGGGGAGCTGTTTTTT. Amino acid sequence: CASSRPTGTSAAGELFF.